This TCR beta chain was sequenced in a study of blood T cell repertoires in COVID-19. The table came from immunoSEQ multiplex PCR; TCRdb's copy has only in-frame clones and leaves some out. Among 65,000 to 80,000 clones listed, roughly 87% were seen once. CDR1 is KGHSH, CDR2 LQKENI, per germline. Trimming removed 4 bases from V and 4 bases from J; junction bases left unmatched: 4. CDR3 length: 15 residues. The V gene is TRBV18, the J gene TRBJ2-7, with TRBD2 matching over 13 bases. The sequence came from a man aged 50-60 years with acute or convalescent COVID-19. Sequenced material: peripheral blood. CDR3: CASSQTSGRIYEQYF. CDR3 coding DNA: TGTGCCAGCTCACAGACTAGCGGGAGGATTTACGAGCAGTACTTC.